The present T cell receptor beta chain was sequenced within a study of shared clonotypes between healthy human individuals. General study findings and limits: Limited genetic and exposure-history diversity came from having few donors. Non-shared clonotypes had lower generation probabilities than those shared by all four donors.

Trimming took off 5 bases at V and 4 bases at J, with 9 bases between the two ends. The CDR3 covers 12 residues. The germline V gene has CDR1 SEHNR and CDR2 FQNEAQ (reference sequence). Produced via immunoSEQ multiplex PCR; TCRdb's table is partial and in-frame only. This table holds about 690,000 clones, roughly 88% found once. Donors were healthy HIV-negative adults without recent acute infections or vaccinations. CD45RO+ cells were combined with CCR7-negative CD45RA+ TemRA cells to form CD8 memory. Remarks on this clone: The antigen remains unidentified. Other DNA sequences in the sample encode the same CDR3.

The sequence came from a man in his late teens or twenties in good health. Some clones in this sample may be carry-over from other donors' samples. What was sequenced was memory CD8+ T cells from PBMCs. As to subset: CD45RO+ cells pooled with CCR7-negative TemRA cells. This rearrangement joins TRBV7-9 to TRBJ2-7, with D hard to call. The CDR3 spells CASSPTTYEQYF. CDR3 sequence (DNA): TGTGCCAGCAGCCCCACAACTTACGAGCAGTACTTC.